This entry describes one TCR beta chain. Its specificity is not known. This sample was taken from a study of monozygotic twins with inflammatory bowel disease. Points from the study as a whole: Among IBD patients, fewer clonotypes were shared with others than among healthy twins, especially with disease activity. A single strong IBD-associated signal or clonotype was not supported by the findings.

The UMIs contained a 6-nucleotide sample barcode. They were added by template switching during cDNA synthesis. From the 5' RACE reads, TCRdb lists one entry per CDR3 protein and no DNA. The sample table includes around 100,000 distinct CDR3 sequences. The specimen sequenced was blood. This clonotype was sampled from a human donor with ulcerative colitis or Crohn's disease, or a healthy co-twin of an affected twin (not recorded which).

The CDR3 is CSATGQGLTGELFF. The chain combines TRBV20-1 with TRBJ2-2; as DNA is missing, the TRBD1 call by TCRdb cannot be tested. Germline assignment: CDR1 DFQATT and CDR2 SNEGSKA (reference sequence). The CDR3 has 14 residues.